Presented here are 24 T cell receptor beta chains from one specimen sequenced in a study of cytomegalovirus exposure and HLA in healthy donors. Amplification used 60 Vbeta primers and 13 Jbeta primers. Sequencing used immunoSEQ multiplex PCR; TCRdb keeps in-frame clones, though not all of them. The sample shows about 200,000 clones, about nine tenths of them seen only once. Sequenced sample: PBMCs. The receptor set was obtained from a young man in good health and CMV-seronegative.

The chain joins TRBV7-9 to TRBJ1-1; D perhaps matches TRBD1 (5 bases). The CDR3 consists of 16 residues. Trimming removed 5 bases at V and 1 base at J, with 17 bases between. Germline-derived CDR1 and CDR2 are SEHNR and FQNEAQ (reference sequence). CDR3 region: CASSEPWTTGNTEAFF. Here the CDR3 DNA reads TGTGCCAGCAGCGAACCCTGGACAACCGGGAACACTGAAGCTTTCTTT.

This chain connects TRBV11-2 to TRBJ2-3; perhaps TRBD1 as D (5 bases). In germline, CDR1 is SGHAT, CDR2 FQNNGV. The CDR3 totals 13 residues. Trimming cost V 4 bases and J 4 bases, with 9 bases left between them. In DNA form, the CDR3 reads TGTGCCAGCAGCTCCGACAGATCAGATACGCAGTATTTT. Translation: CASSSDRSDTQYF.

There are a few counts of this clone. The chain carries TRBV7-9 and TRBJ1-1; D is unclear. The CDR3 has 12 residues. In germline, CDR1 is SEHNR, CDR2 FQNEAQ (reference sequence). V lost 1 base and J lost 6, with 6 bases in between. The CDR3 sequence is CASSLERSEAFF. CDR3 nucleotide sequence: TGTGCCAGCAGCTTAGAGAGGTCTGAAGCTTTCTTT.

The chain links TRBV29-1 to TRBJ2-2, with 7 bases aligning to TRBD1. Trimming took 0 bases from V and 6 from J; bases not matched to a gene: 10. The CDR3 is made up of 16 amino acids. Germline lookup yields CDR1 SQVTM and CDR2 ANQGSEA. CDR3 loop: CSVEDQAATGSGELFF. The CDR3 coding sequence is TGCAGCGTTGAAGATCAGGCCGCGACAGGGTCCGGGGAGCTGTTTTTT.

Turning to this clone: A junction end diverges from the germline sequence, so it may reflect a read error. This sequence joins TRBV7-9 and TRBJ1-6, with D possibly being TRBD1 (6 bases). This CDR3 is built from 14 residues. The germline V gene encodes CDR1 SEHNR and CDR2 FQNEAQ (reference sequence). The CDR3 region is CSSSLARGNSPLHF. In DNA, the CDR3 is TGTTCCAGCAGCTTGGCCAGGGGTAATTCACCCCTCCACTTT.

The gene calls are TRBV19 and TRBJ2-3; 8 bases map to TRBD2. J gave up 1 base and V 7 bases, and 7 bases lay outside the gene matches. CDR1 is LNHDA and CDR2 is SQIVND in the germline V gene (reference sequence). The CDR3 is 15 amino acids. CDR3 region: CASTASGPRTDTQYF. CDR3 coding DNA: TGTGCCAGTACGGCTAGCGGGCCCCGCACAGATACGCAGTATTTT.

This chain uses TRBV19 with TRBJ2-3; 7 bases are shared with TRBD2. The length of the CDR3 is 13 residues. Trimming at V came to 3 bases and at J to 4 bases, leaving 1 base not matched to a gene. Germline-derived CDR1 and CDR2 are LNHDA and SQIVND (reference sequence). The CDR3 reads CASSIGLADTQYF. The CDR3, as DNA: TGTGCCAGTAGTATCGGACTAGCAGATACGCAGTATTTT.

V and J are TRBV27 and TRBJ2-1, with D possibly matching TRBD1 (5 bases). Germline CDR1 MNHEY, CDR2 SMNVEV (reference sequence). Deletions cut 3 bases from V and 8 bases from J, with 11 bases between. This CDR3 is built from 13 residues. CDR3 in DNA: TGTGCCAGCAGTTTCATTATAGGGGATGAGCAGTTCTTC. Its translation: CASSFIIGDEQFF.

This clone has just a few counts. This sequence joins TRBV30 and TRBJ1-1; the match to TRBD1 covers 8 bases. J lost 9 bases, V lost 1 base, and 4 bases had no gene match. Germline CDR1 is GTSNPN and CDR2 is SVGIG (reference sequence). The CDR3 is 12 amino acids. CDR3 coding DNA: TGTGCCTGGAGTGGTCAGGGGGCCAAAGCTTTCTTT. This translates into CAWSGQGAKAFF.

This chain links TRBV27 with TRBJ2-5; 8 nucleotides agree with TRBD1. Per germline, CDR1 MNHEY and CDR2 SMNVEV (reference sequence). This CDR3 has 13 amino acids. V lost 5 bases to trimming and J lost 6 bases; unmatched junction nucleotides: 5. The CDR3 loop reads CASSLGQGQTQYF. CDR3 DNA: TGTGCCAGCAGTCTTGGACAGGGTCAGACCCAGTACTTC.

V usage is TRBV2 and J usage is TRBJ1-5, with D uncertain. V lost 6 bases and J lost 3, with 9 bases in between. The CDR3 totals 13 residues. Germline V lookup: CDR1 SNHLY, CDR2 FYNNEI. CDR3: CASSREVNQPQHF. Here the CDR3 DNA reads TGTGCCAGCAGCCGCGAGGTCAATCAGCCCCAGCATTTT.

This chain joins TRBV18 and TRBJ2-2, with D tentatively TRBD2 (5 bases). V dropped 8 bases and J dropped 7 bases, with 14 bases sitting between them. The CDR3 has 13 residues. Germline V CDR1 and CDR2: KGHSH, LQKENI. This CDR3 is CASGNLGDGELFF. CDR3 in DNA: TGTGCCAGCGGGAATTTGGGAGACGGGGAGCTGTTTTTT.

The J gene is TRBJ2-5, the V gene TRBV7-2, with D possibly being TRBD2 (5 bases). This CDR3 is 16 amino acids long. Germline CDR1 is SGHTA and CDR2 is FQGNSA. The V end lost 2 bases, the J end lost 5 bases, and 18 bases lay between the germline ends. The CDR3 reads CASSLNPGPGWETQYF. In DNA, the CDR3 is TGTGCCAGCAGCTTAAATCCGGGCCCGGGATGGGAGACCCAGTACTTC.

The table lists this clone with a count of one. This rearrangement joins TRBV2 to TRBJ2-1; TRBD1 matches at 11 bases. CDR1 is SNHLY, CDR2 FYNNEI, per germline. V gave up 5 bases and J gave up 10 bases; unmatched junction bases: 7. The CDR3 spans 14 residues. CDR3 loop: CASSPPGQGGEQFF. CDR3 coding DNA: TGTGCCAGCAGTCCTCCGGGACAGGGGGGGGAGCAGTTCTTC.

The gene calls are TRBV7-6 and TRBJ1-2; TRBD1 aligns across 9 bases. Germline V lookup: CDR1 SGHVS, CDR2 FNYEAQ. V lost 8 bases and J lost 6; bases outside the gene matches: 19. The CDR3 consists of 17 residues. The chain's CDR3 is CASSQWGTGGSSNGYTF. In nucleotides, the CDR3 is TGTGCCAGCTCCCAGTGGGGAACAGGGGGCTCTAGTAATGGCTACACCTTC. Looking up the rest from reference TRBV7-6 and TRBJ1-2 gives the full variable domain: GAGVSQSPRYKVTKRGQDVALRCDPISGHVSLYWYRQALGQGPEFLTYFNYEAQQDKSGLPNDRFSAERPEGSISTLTIQRTEQRDSAMYRCASSQWGTGGSSNGYTFGSGTRLTVV.

V usage is TRBV5-1 and J usage is TRBJ2-2, with a weak D call TRBD2 (5 bases). CDR3 length equals 14 residues. Trimming took off 4 bases at V and 8 bases at J, with 15 bases between the two ends. Germline assignment: CDR1 SGHRS and CDR2 YFSETQ. The CDR3 loop reads CASSAAGIQGELFF. The CDR3 region has the DNA TGCGCCAGCAGCGCCGCCGGGATTCAAGGGGAGCTGTTTTTT.

The genes are TRBV2 and TRBJ2-3; D ambiguous. Between the trimmed V and J ends, which lost 6 bases and 4 bases, there was a span of 14 bases. The CDR3 totals 14 residues. Germline CDR1 reads SNHLY; CDR2 reads FYNNEI. The DNA for the CDR3 is TGTGCCAGCAGGGCCCGACGGGTGGCAGATACGCAGTATTTT. This encodes CASRARRVADTQYF.

Only a few counts were recorded for this clone. This chain uses TRBV25-1 with TRBJ1-1; D uncertain. This CDR3 comprises 11 residues. The germline V gene encodes CDR1 MGHDK and CDR2 SYGVNS. V lost 4 bases and J 7 bases, leaving 7 bases between the germline ends. The CDR3 nucleotides read TGTGCCAGCAGTGTCCACAGTGAAGCTTTCTTT. Encoded protein: CASSVHSEAFF.

The chain carries TRBV28 and TRBJ1-5; D is uncertain. The CDR3 has 13 amino acids. V was clipped by 5 bases and J by 9 bases, with 14 bases between them. The germline V gene has CDR1 MDHEN and CDR2 SYDVKM. The CDR3 DNA reads as TGTGCCAGCAGTCCCGTCGGTGCCGGGCCCCAGCATTTT. It encodes CASSPVGAGPQHF.

This clone was recorded once. The rearrangement uses TRBV2 and TRBJ1-2; TRBD1 matches at 7 bases. The CDR3 loop spans 14 amino acids. V was pared by 1 base and J by 8 bases, with 7 bases of the junction left unmatched. CDR1 SNHLY and CDR2 FYNNEI come from the germline V gene. CDR3 residues: CASSEGATGRGYTF. CDR3 sequence (DNA): TGTGCCAGCAGTGAAGGGGCGACAGGGCGCGGCTACACCTTC.

The rearrangement uses TRBV7-9 and TRBJ1-1, with D tentatively TRBD1 (5 bases). The V gene's germline CDR1 is SEHNR and CDR2 FQNEAQ (reference sequence). Trimming pared 7 bases from V and 5 bases from J, leaving 26 bases between. This CDR3 spans 17 amino acids. The CDR3: CASTSPFVDTGGTEAFF. The CDR3, as DNA: TGTGCCAGCACCTCACCCTTCGTGGACACCGGGGGGACTGAAGCTTTCTTT.

J is TRBJ2-5 and V is TRBV2; 8 bases align to TRBD2. This CDR3 is built from 13 residues. The junction had 1 base not matched to a gene; V was cut back by 5 bases and J by 2 bases. CDR1 is SNHLY and CDR2 is FYNNEI in the germline V gene. For the CDR3, the DNA is TGTGCCAGCAGTCGGGGGGGGCAAGAGACCCAGTACTTC. This sequence encodes CASSRGGQETQYF.

The rearrangement links TRBV5-1 to TRBJ2-5, with 7 bases fitting TRBD1. This CDR3 has 15 amino acids. Germline assignment: CDR1 SGHRS and CDR2 YFSETQ. The junction had 6 bases not matched to a gene; V was cut back by 4 bases and J by 0 bases. CDR3 amino acids: CASSPRDSYQETQYF. The CDR3 DNA is TGCGCCAGCAGCCCCCGGGACAGCTACCAAGAGACCCAGTACTTC.

The chain employs TRBV4-1 and TRBJ1-2; D is unclear. The V gene's germline CDR1 is MGHRA and CDR2 YSYEKL. V was clipped by 1 base and J by 2 bases, with 14 bases between them. CDR3 length: 16 residues. Here the CDR3 reads CASSQVQTPVNYGYTF. For the CDR3, the DNA is TGCGCCAGCAGCCAAGTGCAGACACCCGTCAACTATGGCTACACCTTC.